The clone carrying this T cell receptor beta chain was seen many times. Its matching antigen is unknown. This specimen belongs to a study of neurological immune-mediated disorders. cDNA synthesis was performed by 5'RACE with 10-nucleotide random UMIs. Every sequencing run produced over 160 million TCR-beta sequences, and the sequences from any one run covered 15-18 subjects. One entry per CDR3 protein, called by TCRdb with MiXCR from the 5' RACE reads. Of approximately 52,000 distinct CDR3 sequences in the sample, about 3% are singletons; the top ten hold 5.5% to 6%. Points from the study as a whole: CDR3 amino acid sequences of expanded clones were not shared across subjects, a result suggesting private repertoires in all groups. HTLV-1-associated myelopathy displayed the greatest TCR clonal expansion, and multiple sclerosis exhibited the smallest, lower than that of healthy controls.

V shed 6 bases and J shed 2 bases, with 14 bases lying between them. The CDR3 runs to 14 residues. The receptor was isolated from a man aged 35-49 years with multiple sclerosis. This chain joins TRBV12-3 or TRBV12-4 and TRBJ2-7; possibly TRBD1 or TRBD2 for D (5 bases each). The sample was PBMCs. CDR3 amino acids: CASRPEMGPYEQYF. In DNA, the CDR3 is TGTGCCAGCAGACCCGAAATGGGACCCTACGAGCAGTACTTC.